The rows below give T cell receptor beta chains drawn from one sample of a study of CD8 T cells in Susac syndrome. TCRdb independently ran MiXCR on the immunoSEQ multiplex PCR reads; one entry per CDR3 protein. Here the sample spans under 200,000 distinct CDR3 sequences, 90% to 95% being singletons. Sequencing input: CD4+ T cells from PBMCs. These receptors were taken from a human donor in good health. Each CDR3 is given with its conserved first and last residue. D genes are given only for firm matches. The size field is filled for only some rows; it gives once, few, many or a size class.

j_call: TRBJ1-2
d_call: TRBD1
clone_size: once
v_call: TRBV3-1
cdr3_aa: CASTRDRDHGYTF
cdr3_nt: TGTGCCAGCACCAGAGACAGGGACCATGGCTACACCTTC

j_call: TRBJ1-2
d_call: NA
clone_size: NA
v_call: TRBV28
cdr3_aa: CASIQALNYGYTF
cdr3_nt: TGTGCCAGCATACAGGCACTGAACTATGGCTACACCTTC

j_call: TRBJ2-6
d_call: NA
clone_size: NA
v_call: TRBV11-3
cdr3_aa: CASSFGGGGANVLTF
cdr3_nt: TGTGCCAGCAGCTTCGGTGGAGGGGGGGCCAACGTCCTGACTTTC

j_call: TRBJ1-1
d_call: TRBD1
clone_size: once
v_call: TRBV29-1
cdr3_aa: CSAGQGTTEAFF
cdr3_nt: TGCAGCGCGGGACAGGGGACCACTGAAGCTTTCTTT

j_call: TRBJ2-1
d_call: NA
clone_size: NA
v_call: TRBV28
cdr3_aa: CASSFSSKGQFF
cdr3_nt: TGTGCCAGCAGTTTCTCTAGCAAGGGGCAGTTCTTC

j_call: TRBJ2-2
d_call: TRBD2
clone_size: NA
v_call: TRBV6-1
cdr3_aa: CASTASGRVYTGELFF
cdr3_nt: TGTGCCAGCACGGCTAGCGGGAGGGTCTACACCGGGGAGCTGTTTTTT

j_call: TRBJ1-4
d_call: TRBD1
clone_size: NA
v_call: TRBV12-3/TRBV12-4
cdr3_aa: CASRPLDRENEKLFF
cdr3_nt: TGTGCCAGCAGACCTCTGGACAGGGAGAATGAAAAACTGTTTTTT

j_call: TRBJ2-1
d_call: NA
clone_size: NA
v_call: TRBV6-2/TRBV6-3
cdr3_aa: CASSIPGLFNEQFF
cdr3_nt: TGTGCCAGCAGCATTCCCGGACTGTTCAATGAGCAGTTCTTC

j_call: TRBJ2-7
d_call: NA
clone_size: NA
v_call: TRBV5-6
cdr3_aa: CASSLSPGRGFLFEQYF
cdr3_nt: TGTGCCAGCAGCCTCTCCCCGGGGAGAGGGTTCCTATTCGAGCAGTACTTC

j_call: TRBJ2-3
d_call: TRBD2
clone_size: once
v_call: TRBV20-1
cdr3_aa: CSASSGGNTDTQYF
cdr3_nt: TGCAGTGCTAGTAGCGGGGGGAACACAGATACGCAGTATTTT

j_call: TRBJ2-3
d_call: NA
clone_size: few
v_call: TRBV5-1
cdr3_aa: CASSLGDSTDTQYF
cdr3_nt: TGCGCCAGCAGCTTGGGTGACAGCACAGATACGCAGTATTTT

j_call: TRBJ2-5
d_call: TRBD1
clone_size: NA
v_call: TRBV29-1
cdr3_aa: CSGGQVQETQYF
cdr3_nt: TGCAGCGGCGGACAGGTTCAAGAGACCCAGTACTTC

j_call: TRBJ2-3
d_call: NA
clone_size: NA
v_call: TRBV7-2
cdr3_aa: CASRVSSTDTQYF
cdr3_nt: TGTGCCAGCAGGGTCAGTAGCACAGATACGCAGTATTTT

j_call: TRBJ1-1
d_call: NA
clone_size: NA
v_call: TRBV12-3/TRBV12-4
cdr3_aa: CASSSITEAFF
cdr3_nt: TGTGCCAGCAGTTCCATCACTGAAGCTTTCTTT

j_call: TRBJ2-3
d_call: NA
clone_size: NA
v_call: TRBV7-9
cdr3_aa: CASSRGLNTQYF
cdr3_nt: TGTGCCAGCAGCCGCGGACTGAATACGCAGTATTTT

j_call: TRBJ1-6
d_call: NA
clone_size: NA
v_call: TRBV23-1
cdr3_aa: CASRPEQYNSPLHF
cdr3_nt: TGCGCCAGCAGGCCCGAACAGTATAATTCACCCCTCCACTTT

j_call: TRBJ1-2
d_call: NA
clone_size: NA
v_call: TRBV29-1
cdr3_aa: CSVYPDYGYTF
cdr3_nt: TGCAGCGTTTATCCCGACTATGGCTACACCTTC

j_call: TRBJ1-1
d_call: NA
clone_size: NA
v_call: TRBV19
cdr3_aa: CASSVPRRGNTEAFF
cdr3_nt: TGTGCCAGTAGCGTACCCCGAAGGGGGAACACTGAAGCTTTCTTT

j_call: TRBJ2-3
d_call: NA
clone_size: NA
v_call: TRBV20-1
cdr3_aa: CSEKRVSTDTQYF
cdr3_nt: TGCAGTGAAAAGCGGGTGAGCACAGATACGCAGTATTTT

j_call: TRBJ1-2
d_call: NA
clone_size: NA
v_call: TRBV18
cdr3_aa: CASSSNQANYGYTF
cdr3_nt: TGTGCCAGCTCATCGAACCAGGCGAACTATGGCTACACCTTC

j_call: TRBJ1-2
d_call: TRBD1
clone_size: NA
v_call: TRBV12-3/TRBV12-4
cdr3_aa: CASLRTGGWYGYTF
cdr3_nt: TGTGCCAGCCTGCGGACAGGGGGCTGGTATGGCTACACCTTC

j_call: TRBJ1-5
d_call: NA
clone_size: NA
v_call: TRBV7-2
cdr3_aa: CASSLGARYQPQHF
cdr3_nt: TGTGCCAGCAGCTTAGGGGCAAGATATCAGCCCCAGCATTTT

j_call: TRBJ2-5
d_call: TRBD2
clone_size: NA
v_call: TRBV11-2
cdr3_aa: CASRTSGSETQYF
cdr3_nt: TGTGCCAGCCGAACTAGCGGGAGCGAGACCCAGTACTTC

j_call: TRBJ2-7
d_call: NA
clone_size: NA
v_call: TRBV7-9
cdr3_aa: CASSLRGTNEQYF
cdr3_nt: TGTGCCAGCAGTCTCAGGGGAACCAACGAGCAGTACTTC

j_call: TRBJ2-1
d_call: NA
clone_size: NA
v_call: TRBV6-5
cdr3_aa: CASSMGLIYVF
cdr3_nt: TGTGCCAGCAGTATGGGACTTATTTATGTCTTC

j_call: TRBJ1-5
d_call: NA
clone_size: NA
v_call: TRBV6-2/TRBV6-3
cdr3_aa: CASRRQDYSNQPQHF
cdr3_nt: TGTGCCAGCAGACGACAGGACTATAGCAATCAGCCCCAGCATTTT

j_call: TRBJ2-5
d_call: NA
clone_size: once
v_call: TRBV12-3/TRBV12-4
cdr3_aa: CASSIHREQETQYF
cdr3_nt: TGTGCCAGCAGTATTCACAGGGAGCAAGAGACCCAGTACTTC

j_call: TRBJ1-1
d_call: NA
clone_size: NA
v_call: TRBV24-1
cdr3_aa: CATSGGAPVEAFF
cdr3_nt: TGTGCCACCAGTGGAGGGGCACCAGTTGAAGCTTTCTTT

j_call: TRBJ1-4
d_call: NA
clone_size: NA
v_call: TRBV5-1
cdr3_aa: CASSLTGLEKLFF
cdr3_nt: TGCGCCAGCAGCTTGACGGGTCTTGAAAAACTGTTTTTT

j_call: TRBJ2-1
d_call: TRBD2
clone_size: NA
v_call: TRBV30
cdr3_aa: CAWTPTLGTSGEKDEQFF
cdr3_nt: TGTGCCTGGACTCCGACCCTAGGGACTAGCGGGGAAAAAGATGAGCAGTTCTTC

j_call: TRBJ1-6
d_call: TRBD1
clone_size: NA
v_call: TRBV20-1
cdr3_aa: CSASVTRGRDSPLHF
cdr3_nt: TGCAGTGCTAGTGTCACCAGGGGGCGGGATTCACCCCTCCACTTT

j_call: TRBJ1-5
d_call: TRBD1
clone_size: NA
v_call: TRBV28
cdr3_aa: CASGHRGRQPQHF
cdr3_nt: TGTGCCAGCGGCCACAGGGGTAGGCAGCCCCAGCATTTT

j_call: TRBJ1-2
d_call: NA
clone_size: NA
v_call: TRBV29-1
cdr3_aa: CSSRVGDGYTF
cdr3_nt: TGCAGCTCCAGGGTGGGGGATGGCTACACCTTC

j_call: TRBJ2-5
d_call: NA
clone_size: NA
v_call: TRBV11-2
cdr3_aa: CASSFREETQYF
cdr3_nt: TGTGCCAGCAGCTTCAGGGAAGAGACCCAGTACTTC

j_call: TRBJ2-1
d_call: TRBD2
clone_size: NA
v_call: TRBV7-2
cdr3_aa: CASSLHEEFSGVQFF
cdr3_nt: TGTGCCAGCAGCTTACATGAAGAGTTTAGCGGGGTTCAGTTCTTC

j_call: TRBJ1-2
d_call: NA
clone_size: NA
v_call: TRBV29-1
cdr3_aa: CSVDYNREGGYTF
cdr3_nt: TGCAGCGTCGACTATAATAGGGAGGGCGGCTACACCTTC

j_call: TRBJ2-1
d_call: NA
clone_size: NA
v_call: TRBV5-1
cdr3_aa: CASGDGQSRNEQFF
cdr3_nt: TGCGCCAGCGGAGACGGACAGTCTCGGAATGAGCAGTTCTTC

j_call: TRBJ1-1
d_call: NA
clone_size: NA
v_call: TRBV29-1
cdr3_aa: CSVVVTGGTTEAFF
cdr3_nt: TGCAGCGTTGTCGTAACAGGTGGAACGACTGAAGCTTTCTTT

j_call: TRBJ1-2
d_call: NA
clone_size: once
v_call: TRBV15
cdr3_aa: CATGLGNYGYTF
cdr3_nt: TGTGCCACAGGGTTGGGTAACTATGGCTACACCTTC

j_call: TRBJ2-1
d_call: TRBD1
clone_size: NA
v_call: TRBV12-5
cdr3_aa: CASGSGQAVQFF
cdr3_nt: TGTGCTAGTGGTTCCGGACAGGCCGTGCAGTTCTTC

j_call: TRBJ2-4
d_call: NA
clone_size: NA
v_call: TRBV10-3
cdr3_aa: CAISESEILAKNIQYF
cdr3_nt: TGTGCCATCAGTGAGTCGGAGATTCTCGCCAAAAACATTCAGTACTTC

j_call: TRBJ1-2
d_call: NA
clone_size: NA
v_call: TRBV9
cdr3_aa: CASSPGNLQAVLHRGYGYTF
cdr3_nt: TGTGCCAGCAGCCCGGGCAATCTTCAGGCGGTACTTCATCGGGGCTATGGCTACACCTTC

j_call: TRBJ2-2
d_call: TRBD1
clone_size: NA
v_call: TRBV24-1
cdr3_aa: CATSLTPGQGNVSTGELFF
cdr3_nt: TGTGCCACCAGTCTTACTCCGGGACAGGGAAACGTTTCCACCGGGGAGCTGTTTTTT

j_call: TRBJ2-7
d_call: TRBD1
clone_size: NA
v_call: TRBV9
cdr3_aa: CASSTQGQGPNEQYF
cdr3_nt: TGTGCCAGCAGCACCCAAGGACAGGGACCCAACGAGCAGTACTTC

j_call: TRBJ1-2
d_call: NA
clone_size: NA
v_call: TRBV20-1
cdr3_aa: CSATGGFGPLYGYTF
cdr3_nt: TGCAGTGCTACCGGAGGGTTCGGTCCGCTGTATGGCTACACCTTC

j_call: TRBJ1-5
d_call: TRBD1
clone_size: NA
v_call: TRBV30
cdr3_aa: CAWNGQGMDQPQHF
cdr3_nt: TGTGCCTGGAACGGACAGGGGATGGATCAGCCCCAGCATTTT

j_call: TRBJ2-1
d_call: NA
clone_size: NA
v_call: TRBV9
cdr3_aa: CASSVGTIHEQFF
cdr3_nt: TGTGCCAGCAGCGTAGGGACAATTCATGAGCAGTTCTTC

j_call: TRBJ2-2
d_call: NA
clone_size: NA
v_call: TRBV2
cdr3_aa: CASRGHRNTGELFF
cdr3_nt: TGTGCCAGCAGAGGCCACAGGAACACCGGGGAGCTGTTTTTT

j_call: TRBJ2-7
d_call: TRBD2
clone_size: NA
v_call: TRBV6-5
cdr3_aa: CASTLTSGGTEQYF
cdr3_nt: TGTGCCAGCACCCTGACTAGCGGGGGAACCGAGCAGTACTTC

j_call: TRBJ2-3
d_call: NA
clone_size: NA
v_call: TRBV3-1
cdr3_aa: CASNRMGATDTQYF
cdr3_nt: TGTGCCAGCAACAGGATGGGGGCCACAGATACGCAGTATTTT